This T cell receptor (beta chain) was retrieved from a study of CD8+ T cells in alopecia areata. Treatment indicated: oral pan-JAK inhibitor, 5-10 mg twice daily. From PBMCs, CD4+ and CD8+ T cells were sorted. As regards this clone: Its antigen is as yet unknown.

Once RNA had been extracted, it was reverse transcribed into cDNA to act as the sequencing template. Only in-frame clones appear in the TCRdb table, and some are missing; sequencing was by immunoSEQ multiplex PCR. Here the sample spans about 270,000 clones, around 64% being singletons. Study-level points and caveats: Many expanded lesional clones stayed in scalp and blood while on tofacitinib. The study found higher clonality in lesional than normal scalp, especially in alopecia totalis/universalis. Sequence data from scalp samples additionally include resident alphabeta T cells of normal skin.

The receptor comes from a human donor with alopecia areata. Sample: CD4+ T cells sorted from blood, taken at approximately week 51, from a patient treated with tofacitinib.

CDR3 DNA: TGTGCCAGCAGTACCGGCGTTGGGACCCAGTACTTC. Translating it yields CASSTGVGTQYF. This rearrangement joins TRBV6-5 to TRBJ2-5; D is unresolved. Germline CDR1 is MNHEY and CDR2 is SVGAGI. The CDR3 loop spans 12 amino acids. V shed 5 bases and J shed 7 bases, with 11 bases lying between them.